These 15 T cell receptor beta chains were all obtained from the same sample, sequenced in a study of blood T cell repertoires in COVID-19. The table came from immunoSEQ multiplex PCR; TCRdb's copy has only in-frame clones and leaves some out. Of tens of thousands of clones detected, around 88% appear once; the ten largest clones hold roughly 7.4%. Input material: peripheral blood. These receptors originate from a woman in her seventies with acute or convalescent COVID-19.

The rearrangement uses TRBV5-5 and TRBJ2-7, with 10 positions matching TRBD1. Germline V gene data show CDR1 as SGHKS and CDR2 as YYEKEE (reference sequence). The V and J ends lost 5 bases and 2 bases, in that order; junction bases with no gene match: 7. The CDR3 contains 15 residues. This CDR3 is CASRTSTGGTYEQYF. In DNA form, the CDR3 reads TGTGCCAGCAGGACGTCGACAGGGGGCACCTACGAGCAGTACTTC.

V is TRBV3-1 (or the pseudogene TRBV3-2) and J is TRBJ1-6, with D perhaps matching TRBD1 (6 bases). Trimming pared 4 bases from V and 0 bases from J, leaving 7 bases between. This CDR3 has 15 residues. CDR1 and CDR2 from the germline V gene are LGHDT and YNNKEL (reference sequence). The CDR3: CASSPDSSYNSPLHF. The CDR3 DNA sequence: TGTGCCAGCAGCCCGGACAGCTCCTATAATTCACCCCTCCACTTT.

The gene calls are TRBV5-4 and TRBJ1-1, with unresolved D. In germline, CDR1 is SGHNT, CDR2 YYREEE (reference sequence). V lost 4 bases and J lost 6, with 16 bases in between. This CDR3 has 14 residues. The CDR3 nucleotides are TGTGCCAGCAGCCTAGAACCGACTTTGTCTGAAGCTTTCTTT. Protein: CASSLEPTLSEAFF.

The CDR3 DNA reads as TGTGCCAGCAGCCAAGATTTCCAGTATGGCTACACCTTC. It is translated as CASSQDFQYGYTF. This chain connects TRBV14 to TRBJ1-2, with unresolved D. This CDR3 contains 13 residues. The germline V and J ends were trimmed by 0 bases and 5 bases, with 7 bases remaining between them. Germline V gene data show CDR1 as SGHDN and CDR2 as FVKESK.

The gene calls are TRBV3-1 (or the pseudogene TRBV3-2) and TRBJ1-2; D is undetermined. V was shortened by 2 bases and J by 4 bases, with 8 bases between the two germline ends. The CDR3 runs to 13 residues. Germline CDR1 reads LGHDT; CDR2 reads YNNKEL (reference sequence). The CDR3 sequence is CASSQLSPYGYTF. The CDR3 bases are TGTGCCAGCAGCCAACTGTCCCCCTATGGCTACACCTTC.

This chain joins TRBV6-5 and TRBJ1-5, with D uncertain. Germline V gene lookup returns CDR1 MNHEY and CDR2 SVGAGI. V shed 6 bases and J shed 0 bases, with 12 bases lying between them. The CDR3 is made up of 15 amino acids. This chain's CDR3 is CASRMTEYSNQPQHF. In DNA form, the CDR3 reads TGTGCCAGCAGAATGACGGAGTATAGCAATCAGCCCCAGCATTTT.

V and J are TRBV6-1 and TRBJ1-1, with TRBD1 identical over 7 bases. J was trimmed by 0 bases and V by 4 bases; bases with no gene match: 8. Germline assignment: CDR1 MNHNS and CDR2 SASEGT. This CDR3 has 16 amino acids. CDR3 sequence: CASSAPTGVLNTEAFF. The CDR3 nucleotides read TGTGCCAGCAGTGCCCCCACAGGGGTCTTGAACACTGAAGCTTTCTTT.

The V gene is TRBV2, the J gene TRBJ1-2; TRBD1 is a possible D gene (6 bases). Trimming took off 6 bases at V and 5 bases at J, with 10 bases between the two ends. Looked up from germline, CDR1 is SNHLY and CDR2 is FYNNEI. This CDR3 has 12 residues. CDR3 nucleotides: TGTGCCAGCAGGGGGGCAGGGTATGGCTACACCTTC. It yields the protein CASRGAGYGYTF.

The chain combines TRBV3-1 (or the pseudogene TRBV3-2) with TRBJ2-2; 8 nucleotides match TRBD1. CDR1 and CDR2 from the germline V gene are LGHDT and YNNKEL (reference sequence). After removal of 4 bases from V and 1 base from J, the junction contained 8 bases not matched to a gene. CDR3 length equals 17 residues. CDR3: CASSLLSGTGNTGELFF. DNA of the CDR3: TGTGCCAGCAGCCTACTCTCCGGGACAGGGAACACCGGGGAGCTGTTTTTT.

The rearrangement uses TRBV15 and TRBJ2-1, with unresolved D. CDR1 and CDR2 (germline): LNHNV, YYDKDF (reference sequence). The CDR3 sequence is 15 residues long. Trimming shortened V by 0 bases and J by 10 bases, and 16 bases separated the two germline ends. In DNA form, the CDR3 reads TGTGCCACCAGCAGAGATCCAATGGTAGTGATAGAGCAGTTCTTC. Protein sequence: CATSRDPMVVIEQFF.

This chain's CDR3 is CATKDRGGYEQYF. As DNA, the CDR3 is TGTGCCACCAAAGATCGGGGGGGTTACGAGCAGTACTTC. The V and J genes are TRBV27 and TRBJ2-7, with 8 bases identical to TRBD2. The length of the CDR3 is 13 residues. Germline V gene sequence: CDR1 MNHEY, CDR2 SMNVEV (reference sequence). J gave up 4 bases and V 10 bases, and 9 bases lay outside the gene matches.

DNA for the CDR3: TGTGCCAGCAGCGCACTAGCGGCCTATGACTCTGGGGCCAACGTCCTGACTTTC. Encoded protein: CASSALAAYDSGANVLTF. This rearrangement joins TRBV2 to TRBJ2-6; 8 bases are shared with TRBD2. Germline values: CDR1 SNHLY, CDR2 FYNNEI. The CDR3 covers 18 residues. Trimming removed 6 bases from V and 0 bases from J; junction bases left unmatched: 10.

The CDR3 reads CATSDLQTGTGNTDTQYF. CDR3 DNA: TGTGCCACCAGTGATTTGCAAACCGGGACAGGTAACACAGATACGCAGTATTTT. This rearrangement joins TRBV24-1 to TRBJ2-3, with 8 bases that match TRBD1. The CDR3 spans 18 residues. V was clipped by 0 bases and J by 2 bases; unmatched bases: 9. Germline lookup yields CDR1 KGHDR and CDR2 SFDVKD.

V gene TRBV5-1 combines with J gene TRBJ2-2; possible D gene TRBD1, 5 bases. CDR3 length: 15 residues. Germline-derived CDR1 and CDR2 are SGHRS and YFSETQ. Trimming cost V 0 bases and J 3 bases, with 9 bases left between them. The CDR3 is CASSLGGVDTGELFF. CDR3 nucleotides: TGCGCCAGCAGCTTGGGGGGCGTAGACACCGGGGAGCTGTTTTTT.

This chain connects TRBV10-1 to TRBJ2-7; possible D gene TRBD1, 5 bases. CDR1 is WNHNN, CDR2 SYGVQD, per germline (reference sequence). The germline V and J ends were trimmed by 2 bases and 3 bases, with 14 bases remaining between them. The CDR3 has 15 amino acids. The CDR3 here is CASSEDSTHYYEQYF. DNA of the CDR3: TGCGCCAGCAGTGAGGACAGCACCCATTACTACGAGCAGTACTTC.